A single sample gave rise to the 7 T cell receptor beta chains below, sequenced in a study of blood T cell repertoires in COVID-19. Assay: immunoSEQ multiplex PCR; the TCRdb copy retains only in-frame clones and omits some. Of approximately 170,000 clones listed, roughly 89% were seen once; the top ten hold 3.5% to 4.5%. What was sequenced was peripheral blood. These receptors all come from a man between 18 and 35 years old with active or convalescent COVID-19.

The chain has TRBV2 and TRBJ1-1; 7 bases map to TRBD1. Germline-derived CDR1 and CDR2 are SNHLY and FYNNEI. The CDR3 covers 14 residues. J gave up 2 bases and V 6 bases, and 6 bases lay outside the gene matches. The CDR3 region is CASRGDRQNTEAFF. CDR3 DNA: TGTGCCAGCAGAGGGGACAGACAAAACACTGAAGCTTTCTTT.

The V and J genes are TRBV2 and TRBJ1-5; TRBD1 matches at 7 bases. The germline V gene has CDR1 SNHLY and CDR2 FYNNEI. This CDR3 is 14 amino acids long. The V segment lost 5 bases and the J segment 7 bases; nucleotides outside the gene matches: 8. The CDR3 DNA follows: TGTGCCAGCAGTCTAGGGGGCGCACAGCAGCCCCAGCATTTT. This sequence encodes CASSLGGAQQPQHF.

This clone showed up just a few times. The chain combines TRBV2 with TRBJ1-2; 7 nucleotides match TRBD1. V gave up 11 bases and J gave up 3 bases; unmatched junction bases: 6. This CDR3 contains 12 residues. Looked up from germline, CDR1 is SNHLY and CDR2 is FYNNEI. The CDR3 bases are TGTGCCCAGGCAGGGGGTGACTATGGCTACACCTTC. Its protein product is CAQAGGDYGYTF. Supplemented by reference TRBV2 and TRBJ1-2, the full variable domain reads EPEVTQTPSHQVTQMGQEVILRCVPISNHLYFYWYRQILGQKVEFLVSFYNNEISEKSEIFDDQFSVERPDGSNFTLKIRSTKLEDSAMYFCAQAGGDYGYTFGSGTRLTVV.

The V and J genes are TRBV11-2 and TRBJ1-2, with 8 bases that match TRBD1. CDR3 length: 15 amino acids. The junction had 11 bases not matched to a gene; V was cut back by 4 bases and J by 7 bases. CDR1 and CDR2 from the germline V gene are SGHAT and FQNNGV. The CDR3 sequence is CASSSTLPGGSGYTF. CDR3 nucleotides: TGTGCCAGCAGCTCCACCTTGCCAGGGGGCTCTGGCTACACCTTC. Looking up the rest from reference TRBV11-2 and TRBJ1-2 gives the full variable domain: EAGVAQSPRYKIIEKRQSVAFWCNPISGHATLYWYQQILGQGPKLLIQFQNNGVVDDSQLPKDRFSAERLKGVDSTLKIQPAKLEDSAVYLCASSSTLPGGSGYTFGSGTRLTVV.

V and J are TRBV10-3 and TRBJ2-5; TRBD2 agrees at 7 bases. The germline CDR1 and CDR2 sequences are ENHRY and SYGVKD. With V trimmed by 8 bases and J by 5 bases, 8 bases remained unmatched. The CDR3 runs 13 residues. The CDR3 here is CAISSGGGETQYF. The CDR3 DNA sequence: TGTGCCATCTCTAGCGGAGGAGGGGAGACCCAGTACTTC.

The genes are TRBV6-5 and TRBJ1-1, with D possibly TRBD1 on 6 matching bases. With 0 bases removed from V and 4 bases from J, the gap between germline ends came to 9 bases. This CDR3 comprises 14 residues. From germline, CDR1 is MNHEY and CDR2 SVGAGI. The CDR3 is CASSYSQGSTEAFF. As DNA, the CDR3 is TGTGCCAGCAGTTACTCGCAGGGGTCCACTGAAGCTTTCTTT.

J is TRBJ2-3 and V is TRBV4-2; TRBD2 matches 7 bases. V shed 4 bases, J shed 1 base, and the junction held 8 bases outside the gene matches. From germline, CDR1 is LGHNA and CDR2 YNFKEQ. The CDR3 length is 16 residues. The CDR3 coding sequence is TGTGCCAGCAGCCGGGGAGGGGCGGAGGGCACAGATACGCAGTATTTT. Protein sequence: CASSRGGAEGTDTQYF.